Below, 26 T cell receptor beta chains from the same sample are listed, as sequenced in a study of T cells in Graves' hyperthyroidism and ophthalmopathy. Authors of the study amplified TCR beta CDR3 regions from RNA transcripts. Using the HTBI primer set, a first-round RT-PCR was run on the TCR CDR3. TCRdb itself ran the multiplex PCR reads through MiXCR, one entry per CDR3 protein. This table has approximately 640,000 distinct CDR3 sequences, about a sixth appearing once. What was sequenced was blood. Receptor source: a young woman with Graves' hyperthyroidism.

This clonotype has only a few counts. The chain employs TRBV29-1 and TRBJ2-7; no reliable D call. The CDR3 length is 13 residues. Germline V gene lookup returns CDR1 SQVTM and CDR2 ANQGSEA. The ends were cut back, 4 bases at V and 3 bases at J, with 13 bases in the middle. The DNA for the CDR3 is TGCAGCGTTGCCCACAGTTGGCTCTACGAGCAGTACTTC. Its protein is CSVAHSWLYEQYF.

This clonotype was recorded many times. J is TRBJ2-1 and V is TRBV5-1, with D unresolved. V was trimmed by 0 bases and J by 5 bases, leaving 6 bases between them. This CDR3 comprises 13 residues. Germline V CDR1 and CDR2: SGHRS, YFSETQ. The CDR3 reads CASSLGTHNEQFF. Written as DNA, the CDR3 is TGCGCCAGCAGCTTGGGGACCCACAATGAGCAGTTCTTC.

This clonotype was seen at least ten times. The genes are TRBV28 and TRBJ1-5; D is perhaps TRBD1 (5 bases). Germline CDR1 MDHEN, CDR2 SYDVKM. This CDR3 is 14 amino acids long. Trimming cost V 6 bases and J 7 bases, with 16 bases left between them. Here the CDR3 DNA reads TGTGCCAGCAGCTGGAGGGGAAGCGGGCAGCCCCAGCATTTT. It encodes CASSWRGSGQPQHF.

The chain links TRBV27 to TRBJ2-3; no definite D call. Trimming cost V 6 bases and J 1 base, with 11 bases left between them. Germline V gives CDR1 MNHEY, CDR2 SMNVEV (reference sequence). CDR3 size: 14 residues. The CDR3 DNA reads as TGTGCCAGCAGGTGGGGTTGGGGCACAGATACGCAGTATTTT. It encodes CASRWGWGTDTQYF.

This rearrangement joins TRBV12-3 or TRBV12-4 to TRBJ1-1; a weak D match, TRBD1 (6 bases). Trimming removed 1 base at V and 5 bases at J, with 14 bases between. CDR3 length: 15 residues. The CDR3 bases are TGTGCCAGCAGTTTAGTGCGGGGGGCTAGGACTGAAGCTTTCTTT. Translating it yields CASSLVRGARTEAFF.

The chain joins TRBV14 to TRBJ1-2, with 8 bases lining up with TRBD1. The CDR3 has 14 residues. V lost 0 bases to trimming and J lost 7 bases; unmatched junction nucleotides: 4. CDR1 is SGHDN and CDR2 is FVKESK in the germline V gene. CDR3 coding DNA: TGTGCCAGCAGCCAAGACGGACAGGGCCGTGGCTACACCTTC. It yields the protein CASSQDGQGRGYTF.

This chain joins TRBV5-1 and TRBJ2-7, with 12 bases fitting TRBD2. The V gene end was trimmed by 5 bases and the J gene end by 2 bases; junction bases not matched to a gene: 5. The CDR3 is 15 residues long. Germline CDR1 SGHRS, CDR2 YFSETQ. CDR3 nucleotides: TGCGCCAGCAGGGCTAGCGGGGGGGATACCTACGAGCAGTACTTC. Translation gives CASRASGGDTYEQYF.

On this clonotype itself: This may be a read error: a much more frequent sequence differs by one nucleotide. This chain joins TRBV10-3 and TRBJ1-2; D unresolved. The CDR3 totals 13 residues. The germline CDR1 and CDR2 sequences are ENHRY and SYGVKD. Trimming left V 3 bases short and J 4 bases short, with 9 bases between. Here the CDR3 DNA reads TGTGCCATCAGTGAACGAGGTCCCTATGGCTACACCTTC. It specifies CAISERGPYGYTF.

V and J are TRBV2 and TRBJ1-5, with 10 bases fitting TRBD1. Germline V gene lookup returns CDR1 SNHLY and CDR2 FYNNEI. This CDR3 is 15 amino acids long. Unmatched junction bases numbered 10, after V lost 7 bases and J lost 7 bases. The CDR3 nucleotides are TGTGCCAGCACCGCCGGACAGGGGGTTTGGCAGCCCCAGCATTTT. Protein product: CASTAGQGVWQPQHF.

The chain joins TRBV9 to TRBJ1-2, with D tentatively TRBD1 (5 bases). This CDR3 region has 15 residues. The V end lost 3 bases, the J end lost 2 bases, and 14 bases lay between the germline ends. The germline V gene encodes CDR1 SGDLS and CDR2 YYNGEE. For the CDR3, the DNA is TGTGCCAGCAGCGAGTCGGGACTTCCAAACTATGGCTACACCTTC. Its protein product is CASSESGLPNYGYTF.

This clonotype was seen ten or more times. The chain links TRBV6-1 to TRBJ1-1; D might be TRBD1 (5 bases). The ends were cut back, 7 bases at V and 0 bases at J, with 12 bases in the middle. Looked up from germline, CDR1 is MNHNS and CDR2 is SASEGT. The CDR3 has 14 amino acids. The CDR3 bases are TGTGCCAGCACATCGGGGGTCTTGAACACTGAAGCTTTCTTT. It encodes CASTSGVLNTEAFF.

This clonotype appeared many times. The CDR3 DNA follows: TGTGCCACCAGTGGGACAAAAGCCCTGAACACTGAAGCTTTCTTT. It specifies CATSGTKALNTEAFF. This chain joins TRBV24-1 and TRBJ1-1; possible D gene TRBD1, 5 bases. Germline V CDR1 and CDR2: KGHDR, SFDVKD. With 5 bases removed from V and 0 bases from J, the gap between germline ends came to 12 bases. CDR3 length: 15 amino acids.

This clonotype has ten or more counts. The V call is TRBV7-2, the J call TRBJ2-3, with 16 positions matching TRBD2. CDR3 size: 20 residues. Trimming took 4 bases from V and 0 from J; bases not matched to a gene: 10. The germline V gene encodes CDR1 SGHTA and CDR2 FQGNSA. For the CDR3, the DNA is TGTGCCAGCAGCTCCCCCGGGACTAGCGGGAGGGCCGATAGCACAGATACGCAGTATTTT. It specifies CASSSPGTSGRADSTDTQYF.

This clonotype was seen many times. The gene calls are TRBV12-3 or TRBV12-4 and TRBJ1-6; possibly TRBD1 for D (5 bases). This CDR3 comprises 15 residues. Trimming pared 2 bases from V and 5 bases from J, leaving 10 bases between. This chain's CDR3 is CASSLRGGNNSPLHF. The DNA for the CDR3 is TGTGCCAGCAGTTTACGGGGCGGTAATAATTCACCCCTCCACTTT.

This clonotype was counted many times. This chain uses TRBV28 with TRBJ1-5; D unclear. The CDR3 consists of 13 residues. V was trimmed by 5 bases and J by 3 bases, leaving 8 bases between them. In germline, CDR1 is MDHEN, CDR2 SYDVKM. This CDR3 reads CASSGIFNQPQHF. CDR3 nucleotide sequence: TGTGCCAGCAGTGGCATATTCAATCAGCCCCAGCATTTT. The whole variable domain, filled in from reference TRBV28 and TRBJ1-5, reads DVKVTQSSRYLVKRTGEKVFLECVQDMDHENMFWYRQDPGLGLRLIYFSYDVKMKEKGDIPEGYSVSREKKERFSLILESASTNQTSMYLCASSGIFNQPQHFGDGTRLSIL.

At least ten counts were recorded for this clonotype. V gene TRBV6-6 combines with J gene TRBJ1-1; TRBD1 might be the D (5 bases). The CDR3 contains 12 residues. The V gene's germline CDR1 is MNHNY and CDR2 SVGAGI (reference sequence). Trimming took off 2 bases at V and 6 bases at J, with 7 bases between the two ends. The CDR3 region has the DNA TGTGCCAGCAGTTACGTGGGGGCTGAAGCTTTCTTT. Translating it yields CASSYVGAEAFF.

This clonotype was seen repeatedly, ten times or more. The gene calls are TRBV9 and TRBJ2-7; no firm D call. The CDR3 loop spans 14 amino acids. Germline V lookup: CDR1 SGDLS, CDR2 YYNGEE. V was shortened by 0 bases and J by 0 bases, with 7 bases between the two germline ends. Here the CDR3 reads CASSVDHSSYEQYF. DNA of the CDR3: TGTGCCAGCAGCGTAGATCATAGCTCCTACGAGCAGTACTTC.

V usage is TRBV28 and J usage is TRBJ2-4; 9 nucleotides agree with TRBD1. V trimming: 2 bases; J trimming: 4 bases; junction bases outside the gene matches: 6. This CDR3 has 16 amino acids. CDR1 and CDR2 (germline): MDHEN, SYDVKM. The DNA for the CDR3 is TGTGCCAGCAGTTTAAGTGGGACAGGGATGAAAAACATTCAGTACTTC. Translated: CASSLSGTGMKNIQYF.

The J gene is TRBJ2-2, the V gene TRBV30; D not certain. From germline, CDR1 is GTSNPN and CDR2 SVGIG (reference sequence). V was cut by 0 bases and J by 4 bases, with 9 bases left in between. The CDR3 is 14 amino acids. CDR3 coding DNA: TGTGCCTGGAGTGTAGGGCCGGTCACCGGGGAGCTGTTTTTT. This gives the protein CAWSVGPVTGELFF.

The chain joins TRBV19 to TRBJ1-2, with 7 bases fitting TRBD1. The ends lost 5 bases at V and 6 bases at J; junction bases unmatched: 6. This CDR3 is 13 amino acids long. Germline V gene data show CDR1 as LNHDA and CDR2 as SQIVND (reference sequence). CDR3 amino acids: CASSPTGWDGYTF. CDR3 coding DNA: TGTGCCAGTAGTCCGACAGGGTGGGATGGCTACACCTTC.

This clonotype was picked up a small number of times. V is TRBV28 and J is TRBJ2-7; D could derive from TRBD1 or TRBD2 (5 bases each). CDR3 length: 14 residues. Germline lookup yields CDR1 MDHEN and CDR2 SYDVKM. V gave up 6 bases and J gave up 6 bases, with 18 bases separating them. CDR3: CASSGRDLTCEQYF. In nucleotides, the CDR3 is TGTGCCAGCAGCGGACGGGACCTGACCTGCGAGCAGTACTTC.

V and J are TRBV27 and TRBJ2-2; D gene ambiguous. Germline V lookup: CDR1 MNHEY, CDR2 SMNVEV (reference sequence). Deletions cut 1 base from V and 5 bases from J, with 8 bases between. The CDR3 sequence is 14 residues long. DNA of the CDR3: TGTGCCAGCAGTTTATTCGCGGTAACCGGGGAGCTGTTTTTT. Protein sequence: CASSLFAVTGELFF.

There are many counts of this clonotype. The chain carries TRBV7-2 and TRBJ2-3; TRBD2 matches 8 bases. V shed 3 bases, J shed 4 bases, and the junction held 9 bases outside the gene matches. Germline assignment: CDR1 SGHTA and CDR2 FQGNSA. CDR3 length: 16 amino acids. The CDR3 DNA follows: TGTGCCAGCAGCTTGACTCCGAGCGGGAGATCAGATACGCAGTATTTT. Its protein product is CASSLTPSGRSDTQYF.

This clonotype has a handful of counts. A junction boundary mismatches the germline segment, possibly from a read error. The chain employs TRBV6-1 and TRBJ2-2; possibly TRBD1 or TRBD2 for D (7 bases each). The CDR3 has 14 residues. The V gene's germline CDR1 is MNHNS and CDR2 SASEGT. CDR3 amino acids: CASGPRGGTEELFF. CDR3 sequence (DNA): TGTGCCAGCGGCCCCAGGGGGGGCACCGAGGAGCTGTTTTTT.

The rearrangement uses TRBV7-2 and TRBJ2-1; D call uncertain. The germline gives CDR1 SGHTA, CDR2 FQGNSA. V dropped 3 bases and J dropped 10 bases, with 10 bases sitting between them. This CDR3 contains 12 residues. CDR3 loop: CASSFLVREQFF. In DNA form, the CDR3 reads TGTGCCAGCAGCTTCCTCGTTAGAGAGCAGTTCTTC.

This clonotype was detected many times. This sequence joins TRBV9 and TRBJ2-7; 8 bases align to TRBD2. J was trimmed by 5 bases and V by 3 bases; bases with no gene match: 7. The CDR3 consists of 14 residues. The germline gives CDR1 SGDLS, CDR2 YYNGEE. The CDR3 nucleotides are TGTGCCAGCAGCGAAGGTAGCGGGACCCACGAGCAGTACTTC. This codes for CASSEGSGTHEQYF.